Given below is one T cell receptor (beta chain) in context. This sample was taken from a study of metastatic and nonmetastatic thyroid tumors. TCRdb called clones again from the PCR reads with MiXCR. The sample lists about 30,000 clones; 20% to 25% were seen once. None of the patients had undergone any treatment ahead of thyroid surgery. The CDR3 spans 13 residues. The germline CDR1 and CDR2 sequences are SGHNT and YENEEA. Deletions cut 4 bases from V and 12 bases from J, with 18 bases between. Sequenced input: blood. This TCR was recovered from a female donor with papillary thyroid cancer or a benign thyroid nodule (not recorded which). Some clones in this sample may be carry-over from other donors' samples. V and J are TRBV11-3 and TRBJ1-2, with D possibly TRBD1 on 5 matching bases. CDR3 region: CASSSTGTMANTF. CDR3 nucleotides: TGTGCCAGCAGCTCCACCGGGACTATGGCGAACACCTTC.